The entry below gives a single T cell receptor beta chain sequence along with its context. The germline CDR1 and CDR2 sequences are PRHDT and FYEKMQ (reference sequence). The CDR3 is 14 residues long. V shed 5 bases, J shed 6 bases, and the junction held 7 bases outside the gene matches. The sample is drawn from a study of T-cell reconstitution after alpha-beta-depleted transplantation in children. The TCRbeta library incorporated unique molecular identifiers. From the PCR reads, TCRdb called clonotypes with MiXCR, one entry per CDR3 protein. The sample lists hundreds of thousands of distinct CDR3 sequences, around 16% occurring once.

Sequenced material: PBMCs from the stem cell graft donor, taken from the stem cell graft. The chain is built from TRBV13 and TRBJ1-2; 9 nucleotides align to TRBD1. This sequence was found in a human donor who donated a stem cell graft to a child with acute myeloid leukemia. CDR3 bases: TGTGCCAGCAGCCCGGGACAGGGTATCCATGGCTACACCTTC. The encoded protein is CASSPGQGIHGYTF.